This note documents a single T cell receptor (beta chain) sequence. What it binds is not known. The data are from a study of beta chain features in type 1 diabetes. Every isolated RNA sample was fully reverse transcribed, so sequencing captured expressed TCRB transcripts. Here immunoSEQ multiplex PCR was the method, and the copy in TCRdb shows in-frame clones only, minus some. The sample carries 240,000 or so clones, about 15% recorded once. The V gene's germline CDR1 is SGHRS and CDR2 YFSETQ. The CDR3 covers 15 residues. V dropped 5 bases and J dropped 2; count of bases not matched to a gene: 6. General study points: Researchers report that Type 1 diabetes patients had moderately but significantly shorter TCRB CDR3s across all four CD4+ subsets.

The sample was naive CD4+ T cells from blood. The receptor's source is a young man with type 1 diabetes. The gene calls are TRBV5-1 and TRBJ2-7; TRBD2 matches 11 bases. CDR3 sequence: CASRFTTSGTYEQYF. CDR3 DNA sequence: TGCGCCAGCAGATTTACGACTAGCGGGACCTACGAGCAGTACTTC.